This TCR beta chain was sequenced during a study of early stage breast cancer tumors. This CDR3 is 16 amino acids long. Each sample had two DNA replicates, around 0.45 ug blood or around 1.5 ug tissue. Repertoires were generated with immunoSEQ multiplex PCR, while TCRdb's copy carries only in-frame clones and drops some. The sample yields about 25,000 clones, 65% to 70% seen once. The TCR was taken from a person between 55 and 70 years old with breast cancer. The source material was breast tumor tissue. The chain recombines TRBV12-1 with TRBJ2-4; the table's D call of TRBD2 was not tested on the DNA. TRBV12-1 is noted as a pseudogene. CDR3 sequence reads: CASRPAGGAAKNIQYF. DNA for the CDR3: TGTGCCAGCAGACCTGCGGGAGGGGCGGCCAAAAACATTCAGTACTTC.